Sequencing of this TCR beta chain was carried out in a study of cytomegalovirus exposure and HLA in healthy donors. The study's findings and limits: In a later analysis, TCR beta V- and J-gene trimming showed a link to a missense DCLRE1C variant. A later analysis revealed that TCR association rates differed between HLA loci, peaking at DRB1 and bottoming out at HLA-C.

The PCR employed 60 Vbeta primers together with 13 Jbeta primers. The method was immunoSEQ multiplex PCR; TCRdb's version includes in-frame clones alone and lacks a portion of them. The repertoire holds around 120,000 clones, with 79% as singletons. In germline, CDR1 is MNHEY, CDR2 SVGAGI. The V gene lost 5 bases and the J gene lost 6 bases, with 14 bases spanning the gap. The CDR3 loop spans 14 amino acids. This clone was seen just once. Its cognate antigen is unknown. The clonotype comes from a man aged 18 to 30 in good health and CMV-seronegative. Material: PBMCs. The chain has TRBV6-5 and TRBJ2-1, with a possible D match to TRBD2 (6 bases). Here the CDR3 DNA reads TGTGCCAGCAGTCGGGGGAAGGTTGCCAATGAGCAGTTCTTC. Translation: CASSRGKVANEQFF.